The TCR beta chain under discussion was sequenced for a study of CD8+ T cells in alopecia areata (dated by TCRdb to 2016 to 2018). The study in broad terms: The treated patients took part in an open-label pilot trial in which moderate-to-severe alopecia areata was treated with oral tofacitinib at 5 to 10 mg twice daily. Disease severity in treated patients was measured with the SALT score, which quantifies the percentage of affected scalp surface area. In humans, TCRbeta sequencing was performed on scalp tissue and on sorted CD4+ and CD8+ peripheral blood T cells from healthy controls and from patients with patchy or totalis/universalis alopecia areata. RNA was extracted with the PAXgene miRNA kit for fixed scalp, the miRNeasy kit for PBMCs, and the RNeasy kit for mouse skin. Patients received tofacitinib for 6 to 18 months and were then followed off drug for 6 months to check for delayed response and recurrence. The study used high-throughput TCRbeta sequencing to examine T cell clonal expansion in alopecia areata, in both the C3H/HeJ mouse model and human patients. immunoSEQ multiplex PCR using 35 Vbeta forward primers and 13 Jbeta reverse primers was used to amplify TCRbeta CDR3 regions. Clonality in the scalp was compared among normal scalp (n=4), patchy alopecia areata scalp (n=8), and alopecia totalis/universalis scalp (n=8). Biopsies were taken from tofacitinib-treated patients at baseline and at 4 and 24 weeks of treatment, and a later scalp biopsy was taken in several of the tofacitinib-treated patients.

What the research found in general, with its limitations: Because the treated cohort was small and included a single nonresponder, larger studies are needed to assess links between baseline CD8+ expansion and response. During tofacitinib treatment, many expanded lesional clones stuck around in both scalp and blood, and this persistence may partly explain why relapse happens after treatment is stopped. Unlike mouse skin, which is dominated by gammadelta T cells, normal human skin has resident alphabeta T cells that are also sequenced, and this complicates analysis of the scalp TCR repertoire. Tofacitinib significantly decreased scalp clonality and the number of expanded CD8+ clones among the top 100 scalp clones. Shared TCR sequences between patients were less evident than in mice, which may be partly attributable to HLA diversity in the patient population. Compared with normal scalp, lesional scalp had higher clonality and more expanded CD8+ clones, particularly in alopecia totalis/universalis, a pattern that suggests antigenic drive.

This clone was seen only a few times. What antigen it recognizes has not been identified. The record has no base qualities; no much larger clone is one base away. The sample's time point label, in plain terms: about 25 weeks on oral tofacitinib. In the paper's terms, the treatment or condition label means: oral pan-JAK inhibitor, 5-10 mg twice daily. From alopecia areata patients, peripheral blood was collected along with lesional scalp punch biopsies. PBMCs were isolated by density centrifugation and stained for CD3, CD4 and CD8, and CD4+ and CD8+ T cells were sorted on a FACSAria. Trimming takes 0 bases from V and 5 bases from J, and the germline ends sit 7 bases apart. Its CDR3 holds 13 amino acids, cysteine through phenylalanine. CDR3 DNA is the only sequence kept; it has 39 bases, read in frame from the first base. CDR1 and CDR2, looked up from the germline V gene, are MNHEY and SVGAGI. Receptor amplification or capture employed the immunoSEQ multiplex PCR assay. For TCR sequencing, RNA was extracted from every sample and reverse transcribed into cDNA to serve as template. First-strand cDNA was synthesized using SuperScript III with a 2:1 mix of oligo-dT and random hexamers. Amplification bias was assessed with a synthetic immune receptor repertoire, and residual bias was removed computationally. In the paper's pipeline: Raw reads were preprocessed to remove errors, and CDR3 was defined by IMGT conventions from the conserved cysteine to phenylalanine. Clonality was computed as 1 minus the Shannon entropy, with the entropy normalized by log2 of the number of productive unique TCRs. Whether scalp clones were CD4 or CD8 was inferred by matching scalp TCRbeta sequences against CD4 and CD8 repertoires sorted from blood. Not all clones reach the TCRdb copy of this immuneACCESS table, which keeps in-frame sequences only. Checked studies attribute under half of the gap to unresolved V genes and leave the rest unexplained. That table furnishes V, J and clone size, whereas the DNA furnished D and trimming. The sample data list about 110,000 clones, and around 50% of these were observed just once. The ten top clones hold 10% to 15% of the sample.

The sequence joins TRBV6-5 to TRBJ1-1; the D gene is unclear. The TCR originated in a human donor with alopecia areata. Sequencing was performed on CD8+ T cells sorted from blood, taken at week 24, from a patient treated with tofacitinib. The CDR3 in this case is CASSYSIGTEAFF. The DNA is TGTGCCAGCAGTTACTCGATTGGAACTGAAGCTTTCTTT.